This T cell receptor beta chain was captured by sequencing in a study of vaccination effects on CD4 cells after COVID-19 (dated by TCRdb to between 2022 and 2023). Notes on the research overall: Post-vaccine samples across the study were collected a median of 72 days after the second dose, with a range of 14 to 241. SARS-CoV-2 spike-specific CD4+ TCR repertoires were compared before and after mRNA vaccination in COVID-19 convalescent patients and in infection-naive vaccine recipients. Altogether, roughly 10 COVID-19 convalescent patients and several SARS-CoV-2-naive healthy vaccine recipients made up the full study. Cultures from other donors in the study were sequenced with the Oncomine TCR Beta short-read assay on an Illumina iSeq 100.

Results and caveats for the whole study, not just this receptor: At late post-vaccination timepoints, both infection-induced and vaccine-induced clones showed marked clonal contraction, consistent with waning T cell responses. Among healthy vaccine recipients, nearly all vaccine-induced clones were SARS-CoV-2 mono-reactive, and just 1 of 255 was cross-reactive with common cold coronaviruses. The study was limited by a small number of convalescent patients, and early post-infection timepoints were lacking.

In the germline V gene, CDR1 corresponds to SGHTA and CDR2 to FQGTGA. The CDR3 numbers 15 residues from cysteine through phenylalanine. The kept DNA is CDR3 alone, 45 bases in frame from the first base. V and J are truncated by 0 bases and 1 base respectively, leaving an intervening sequence of 6 bases. Library method: the immunoSEQ multiplex PCR assay. DNA from the cultured and isolated CD4+ T cells underwent TCR beta CDR3 sequencing. The authors processed their data as follows. Non-productive TCR sequences were removed, reads were trimmed to the CDR3 region, and CDR3s of at least 7 amino acids were retained. Antigen-specific clonotypes were identified using the MANAFEST web app by comparison of expansion in peptide wells against reference cultures. To count as positive, a clone had to show expansion at FDR<0.05 compared with the reference and with all other wells, an odds ratio above 5, and a frequency above 0.1% in two replicate wells. A clonotype was defined as cross-reactive if the clonotype was significantly expanded both in SARS-CoV-2 spike wells and in at least one common cold coronavirus spike condition. Levenshtein distance calculated with the stringdist R package was used to assess CDR3 similarity, and unrooted trees were constructed with ape in R 3.6.1. The table comes from immuneACCESS by way of TCRdb, which keeps in-frame sequences with V and J called. Part of the clones is missing from these tables; in studies checked, under half for an unresolved V gene and the rest for unknown reasons. V, J and clone size are taken as reported in that table, and D and trimming were inferred from the DNA itself. Here the sample has some 74,000 clones; around 81% occur a single time. The ten most abundant clones make up approximately 1.2% of the sample.

This clone was recorded a few times. This receptor's antigen is unknown. Nothing much larger sits one base from this clone, and base qualities are not available. In the ViraFEST assay, PBMC were stimulated with viral peptide pools, and antigen-specific CD4+ T cell clonotypes were then identified by expansion using TCR sequencing. After less than 13 days of culture, CD4+ T cells were isolated with the EasySep CD4+ T cell isolation kit. Each participant received two doses of an mRNA SARS-CoV-2 vaccine, either BNT162b2 or mRNA-1273. The absence of prior SARS-CoV-2 infection in healthy vaccine recipients was confirmed by negative nucleocapsid antibodies before and after vaccination. Each well held two million PBMC cultured in IMDM containing roughly 5% human AB serum, about 10 IU/ml IL-2 and gentamicin, along with about 9.3 ug/ml peptides. On days 3 and 7, half of the culture medium was replaced with fresh IL-2-containing medium. Unless noted otherwise, every peptide stimulation condition was grown in triplicate wells. PBMC were separated from whole blood using Ficoll-Paque Plus gradient centrifugation and were then either cryopreserved at -140C or used fresh. Overlapping peptide pools spanned the spike proteins of SARS-CoV-2 and the common cold coronaviruses HCoV-NL63, HCoV-OC43 and HCoV-229E. The QIAamp micro DNA kit was used to extract genomic DNA from the cultured CD4+ T cells.

Here the chain combines TRBV7-3 and TRBJ2-2; the D gene cannot be named for sure. The clonotype comes from a human donor who received a COVID-19 vaccine. Sequenced here: CD4+ T cells from PBMCs cultured with HCoV-229E spike peptides, sampled after COVID-19 vaccination. In light of the paper, this sample's cell subset or site label describes: HCoV-229E spike overlapping peptide pool stimulation. The bases read TGTGCCAGCAGCTTAACGGCAAGGAACACCGGGGAGCTGTTTTTT. Translated, it gives CASSLTARNTGELFF.